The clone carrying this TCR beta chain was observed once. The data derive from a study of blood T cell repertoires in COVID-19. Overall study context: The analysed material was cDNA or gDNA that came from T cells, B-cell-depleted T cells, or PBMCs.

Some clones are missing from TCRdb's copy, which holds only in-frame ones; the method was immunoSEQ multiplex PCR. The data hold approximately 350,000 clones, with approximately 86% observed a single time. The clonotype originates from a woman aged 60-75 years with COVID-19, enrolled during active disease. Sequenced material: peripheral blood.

CDR3 DNA: TGCGCCAGCTACATCGGGGAGCGGGGGAAACAAGAGACCCAGTACTTC. This codes for CASYIGERGKQETQYF. The rearrangement links TRBV5-1 to TRBJ2-5; 8 bases match TRBD2. V trimming: 7 bases; J trimming: 2 bases; junction bases outside the gene matches: 13. Germline loops: CDR1 SGHRS, CDR2 YFSETQ. The CDR3 is 16 residues long.